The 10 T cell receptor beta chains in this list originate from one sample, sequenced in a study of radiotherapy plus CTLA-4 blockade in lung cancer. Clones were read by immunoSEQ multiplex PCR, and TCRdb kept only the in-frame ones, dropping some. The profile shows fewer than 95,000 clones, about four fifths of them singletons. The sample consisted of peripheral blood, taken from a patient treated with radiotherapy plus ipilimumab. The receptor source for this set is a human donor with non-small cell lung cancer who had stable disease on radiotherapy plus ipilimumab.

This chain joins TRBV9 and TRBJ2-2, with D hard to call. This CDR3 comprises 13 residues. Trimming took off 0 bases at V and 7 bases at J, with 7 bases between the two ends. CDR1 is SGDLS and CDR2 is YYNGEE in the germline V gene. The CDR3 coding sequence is TGTGCCAGCAGCGTAGACTTGGGCGGGGAGCTGTTTTTT. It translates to CASSVDLGGELFF.

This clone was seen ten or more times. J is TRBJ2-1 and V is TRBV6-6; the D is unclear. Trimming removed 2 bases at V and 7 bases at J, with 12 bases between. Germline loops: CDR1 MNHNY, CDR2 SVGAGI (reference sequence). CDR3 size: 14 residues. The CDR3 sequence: CASSYDFLGNEQFF. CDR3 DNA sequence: TGTGCCAGCAGTTACGATTTTCTGGGGAATGAGCAGTTCTTC.

CDR3 nucleotide sequence: TGTGCCAGCAGCCACCCCGGGGGATTCTACGAGCAGTACTTC. It codes for CASSHPGGFYEQYF. The rearrangement uses TRBV14 and TRBJ2-7; D might be TRBD2 (6 bases). The V end was cut by 3 bases, the J end by 3 bases, with 12 bases between. Per germline, CDR1 SGHDN and CDR2 FVKESK. The CDR3 is 14 residues long.

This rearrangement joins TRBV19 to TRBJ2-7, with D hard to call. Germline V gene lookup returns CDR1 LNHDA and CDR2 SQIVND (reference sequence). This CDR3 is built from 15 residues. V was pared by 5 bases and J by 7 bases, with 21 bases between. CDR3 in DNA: TGTGCCAGTAGTCCCTACGACCTAGGGCTTAGGGAGCAGTACTTC. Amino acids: CASSPYDLGLREQYF.

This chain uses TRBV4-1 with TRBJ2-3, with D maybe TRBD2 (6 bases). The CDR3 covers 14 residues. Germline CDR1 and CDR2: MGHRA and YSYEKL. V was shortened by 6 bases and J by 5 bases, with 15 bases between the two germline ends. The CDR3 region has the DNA TGCGCCAGCAGACAAAGGCTCGGGGGAGATACGCAGTATTTT. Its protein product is CASRQRLGGDTQYF.

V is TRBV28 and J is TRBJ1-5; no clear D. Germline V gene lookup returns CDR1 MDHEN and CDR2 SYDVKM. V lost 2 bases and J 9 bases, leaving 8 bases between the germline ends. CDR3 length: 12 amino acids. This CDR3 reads CASSLAGWPQHF. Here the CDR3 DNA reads TGTGCCAGCAGTTTAGCCGGATGGCCCCAGCATTTT.

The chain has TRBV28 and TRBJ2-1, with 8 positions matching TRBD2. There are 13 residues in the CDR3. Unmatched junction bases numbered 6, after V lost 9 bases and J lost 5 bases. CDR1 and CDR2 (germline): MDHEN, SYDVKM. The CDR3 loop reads CASSREVHNEQFF. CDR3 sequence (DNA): TGTGCCAGTTCGCGGGAGGTCCACAATGAGCAGTTCTTC.

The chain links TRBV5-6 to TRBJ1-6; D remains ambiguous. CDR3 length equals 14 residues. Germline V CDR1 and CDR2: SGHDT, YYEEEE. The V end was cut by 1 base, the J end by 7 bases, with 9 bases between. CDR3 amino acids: CASSLRTSNSPLHF. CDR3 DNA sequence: TGTGCCAGCAGCTTGAGAACTTCCAATTCACCCCTCCACTTT.

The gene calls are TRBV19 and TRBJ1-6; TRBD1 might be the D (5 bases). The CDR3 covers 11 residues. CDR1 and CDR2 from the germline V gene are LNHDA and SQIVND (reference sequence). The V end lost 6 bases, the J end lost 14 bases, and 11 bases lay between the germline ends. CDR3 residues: CASRSGTALHF. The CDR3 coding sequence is TGTGCCAGTAGATCTGGGACCGCCCTCCACTTT. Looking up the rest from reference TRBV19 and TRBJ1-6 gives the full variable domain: DGGITQSPKYLFRKEGQNVTLSCEQNLNHDAMYWYRQDPGQGLRLIYYSQIVNDFQKGDIAEGYSVSREKKESFPLTVTSAQKNPTAFYLCASRSGTALHFGNGTRLTVT.

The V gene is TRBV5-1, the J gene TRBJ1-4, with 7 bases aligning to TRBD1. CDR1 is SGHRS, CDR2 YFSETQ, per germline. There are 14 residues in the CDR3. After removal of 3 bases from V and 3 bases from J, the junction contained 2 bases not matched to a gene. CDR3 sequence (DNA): TGCGCCAGCAGCTCAGGGGGTTCTAATGAAAAACTGTTTTTT. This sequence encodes CASSSGGSNEKLFF.